This T cell receptor (beta chain) was identified during a study of identical twins. Trimming cost V 1 base and J 6 bases; bases outside gene matches: 8. The CDR3 consists of 15 residues. The germline V gene has CDR1 DFQATT and CDR2 SNEGSKA (reference sequence). MiXCR was run by TCRdb on the 5' RACE reads, yielding one entry per CDR3 protein. The data show under 350,000 distinct CDR3 sequences, more than 8% seen once. The data were also submitted as part of a second study, on yellow fever vaccine responses in identical twins.

The sample comprised CD8+ T cells sorted from blood. This TCR was sampled from a woman aged 18-30 years in good health. The chain uses TRBV20-1 and TRBJ2-2; TRBD2 matches at 7 bases. The CDR3 region has the DNA TGCAGTGCTAGAGTCCGGAATAGCGGGCCCGGGGAGCTGTTTTTT. It specifies CSARVRNSGPGELFF.